This T cell receptor (beta chain) derives from a study of shared clonotypes between healthy human individuals. The study, taken as a whole, reports: Rarefaction revealed incomplete sorted-subset sequencing despite large depth. A handful of donors held around 5% of naive CD4 clonotypes in common.

TCRdb's table, derived via immunoSEQ multiplex PCR, lists solely in-frame clones and lacks some. The repertoire holds some 680,000 clones, with around three quarters as singletons. Regarding this clone: The antigen remains undetermined.

The CDR3 covers 15 residues. Germline V gene lookup returns CDR1 SGHRS and CDR2 YFSETQ. Between the trimmed V and J ends, which lost 1 base and 5 bases, there was a span of 15 bases. This receptor was identified in a woman between 25 and 40 years old in good health. The J gene is TRBJ2-5, the V gene TRBV5-1; D perhaps matches TRBD1 (6 bases). The sample was memory CD4+ T cells sorted from blood. Subset meaning: CD45RA-negative fraction. The DNA for the CDR3 is TGCGCCAGCAGCTTGAGGGGGAAGGGGTTCGAGACCCAGTACTTC. It encodes CASSLRGKGFETQYF.